This T cell receptor (beta chain) was retrieved from a study of blood T cells in healthy people across ages. Comments on this clonotype: Its target is not known.

The authors ran a second PCR of about 7 to 11 cycles using a sample-barcoded 5' primer and a J-beta primer mix. Each of the cDNA molecules was tagged by a template-switch adaptor with 12 random nucleotides. In TCRdb, the 5' RACE reads were re-called with MiXCR into one record per CDR3 protein. The data contain about 640,000 distinct CDR3 sequences, around three fifths of them singletons. Study results and caveats: TCR beta diversity correlated strongly with naive T cell percentage. In long-lived donors, naive CD4+ cell counts and diversity exceeded those of aged donors.

Source material: blood. The sequence was obtained from a man aged 60 to 75 in good health.

CDR3 in amino acids: CASSQGQDPSSYEQYF. The CDR3 bases are TGCGCCAGCAGCCAAGGACAGGATCCAAGCTCCTACGAGCAGTACTTC. This rearrangement joins TRBV4-1 to TRBJ2-7; TRBD1 might be the D (6 bases). CDR1 is MGHRA, CDR2 YSYEKL, per germline. The V end was cut by 1 base, the J end by 0 bases, with 13 bases between. This CDR3 has 16 residues.